This record looks at one TCR beta chain sequence and its context. The sample is drawn from a study of technical replicates of blood from a few donors. Assay: immunoSEQ multiplex PCR; the TCRdb copy retains only in-frame clones and omits some. The data hold under 20,000 clones, with around 84% observed a single time. The sample taken for sequencing was PBMCs. This TCR derives from a human donor in good health.

The DNA for the CDR3 is TGTGCCAGCAGCTTGTACCCCGCTAGCGGGAGTGGGATATACAATGAGCAGTTCTTC. Its translation is CASSLYPASGSGIYNEQFF. This rearrangement joins TRBV5-6 to TRBJ2-1, with 10 bases matching TRBD2. The CDR3 has 19 amino acids. V lost 1 base, J lost 4 bases, and 14 bases stayed unmatched. Germline assignment: CDR1 SGHDT and CDR2 YYEEEE.